These 19 T cell receptor beta chains originate from one sample sequenced in a study of cytomegalovirus exposure and HLA in healthy donors. The PCR ran on 60 Vbeta and 13 Jbeta primers. Measured with immunoSEQ multiplex PCR; TCRdb has only the in-frame clones, and not every one. The top ten clones hold roughly 3% of a sample with under 100,000 clones, around 75% of them seen once. Sequencing was performed on PBMCs. The receptors derive from a man aged 40-49 years in good health and CMV-seronegative.

This chain connects TRBV6-1 to TRBJ2-7; TRBD1 agrees at 9 bases. V was pared by 4 bases and J by 2 bases, with 6 bases of the junction left unmatched. CDR3 length equals 15 residues. The germline V gene has CDR1 MNHNS and CDR2 SASEGT. CDR3 protein: CASSGDRERPYEQYF. The CDR3 DNA is TGTGCCAGCAGTGGGGACAGGGAGAGGCCCTACGAGCAGTACTTC.

V usage is TRBV6-6 and J usage is TRBJ2-1; the D is unclear. The V end was cut by 0 bases, the J end by 4 bases, with 10 bases between. The CDR3 loop spans 15 amino acids. Germline V gene data show CDR1 as MNHNY and CDR2 as SVGAGI (reference sequence). The CDR3 DNA follows: TGTGCCAGCAGTTACTCCCCACAGCCTTACAATGAGCAGTTCTTC. This encodes CASSYSPQPYNEQFF.

This sequence joins TRBV18 and TRBJ2-2; D remains unclear. In germline, CDR1 is KGHSH, CDR2 LQKENI. Trimming took off 1 base at V and 4 bases at J, with 7 bases between the two ends. This CDR3 comprises 14 residues. This CDR3 is CASSPLERTGELFF. CDR3 in DNA: TGTGCCAGCTCACCACTAGAACGCACCGGGGAGCTGTTTTTT.

This sequence joins TRBV27 and TRBJ2-6; possible D gene TRBD1, 5 bases. The CDR3 has 15 residues. From germline, CDR1 is MNHEY and CDR2 SMNVEV (reference sequence). Trimming removed 2 bases from V and 2 bases from J, with 7 bases in between. The CDR3 here is CASSLRGTGANVLTF. CDR3 bases: TGTGCCAGCAGTTTAAGGGGAACTGGGGCCAACGTCCTGACTTTC.

The genes are TRBV30 and TRBJ1-4; tentatively, D is TRBD1 (5 bases). This CDR3 has 14 amino acids. Trimming stripped 7 bases from V and 7 bases from J, with 19 bases between. Germline CDR1 is GTSNPN and CDR2 is SVGIG (reference sequence). CDR3 nucleotide sequence: TGTGCCTCCACTGTAAGGGGCTGGAGTGAAAAACTGTTTTTT. This codes for CASTVRGWSEKLFF.

This clone was detected a few times. J is TRBJ2-7 and V is TRBV15, with TRBD2 matching 9 bases. V dropped 1 base and J dropped 3; count of bases not matched to a gene: 1. Germline CDR1 and CDR2: LNHNV and YYDKDF (reference sequence). This CDR3 comprises 14 residues. This chain's CDR3 is CATSRGTSDYEQYF. The CDR3 DNA reads TGTGCCACCAGCAGAGGGACTAGCGACTACGAGCAGTACTTC.

V and J are TRBV5-1 and TRBJ2-1; 9 bases agree with TRBD1. Germline values: CDR1 SGHRS, CDR2 YFSETQ. CDR3 length: 15 residues. J was trimmed by 8 bases and V by 0 bases; bases with no gene match: 6. Written as DNA, the CDR3 is TGCGCCAGCAGCTTGGGAACAGGGGGCTCCGATGAGCAGTTCTTC. It yields the protein CASSLGTGGSDEQFF.

The chain carries TRBV27 and TRBJ1-6; the match to TRBD1 covers 9 bases. Germline CDR1 reads MNHEY; CDR2 reads SMNVEV (reference sequence). The junction had 9 bases not matched to a gene; V was cut back by 5 bases and J by 7 bases. This CDR3 comprises 16 residues. For the CDR3, the DNA is TGTGCCAGCAGTCGCCCTGTCGGGACAGGGAATTCACCCCTCCACTTT. The encoded protein is CASSRPVGTGNSPLHF.

V is TRBV4-2 and J is TRBJ2-1; 13 positions match TRBD2. CDR1 and CDR2 (germline): LGHNA, YNFKEQ. V lost 0 bases, J lost 9 bases, and 14 bases stayed unmatched. The CDR3 loop spans 19 amino acids. CDR3: CASSQDLTSGGVQNSEQFF. The CDR3 DNA reads TGTGCCAGCAGCCAAGATCTAACTAGCGGGGGGGTTCAAAACTCTGAGCAGTTCTTC.

The chain recombines TRBV9 with TRBJ2-2; 11 bases are shared with TRBD2. The CDR3 extends over 18 amino acids. V lost 2 bases and J lost 3; bases outside the gene matches: 9. From germline, CDR1 is SGDLS and CDR2 YYNGEE. The CDR3 loop is CASSVDSGGAWDTGELFF. The CDR3 nucleotides read TGTGCCAGCAGCGTTGATAGCGGGGGGGCGTGGGACACCGGGGAGCTGTTTTTT.

The chain links TRBV19 to TRBJ1-5, with a tentative D call TRBD1 (6 bases). V was pared by 6 bases and J by 5 bases, with 11 bases between. CDR3 size: 13 residues. The germline V gene encodes CDR1 LNHDA and CDR2 SQIVND (reference sequence). The CDR3 bases are TGTGCCAGTAGAGACAGGTCCGATCAGCCCCAGCATTTT. This sequence encodes CASRDRSDQPQHF.

This clone was observed once. The J gene is TRBJ1-1, the V gene TRBV6-5; 11 nucleotides line up with TRBD1. The CDR3 spans 14 residues. Germline assignment: CDR1 MNHEY and CDR2 SVGAGI. J was trimmed by 5 bases and V by 6 bases; bases with no gene match: 5. CDR3 in amino acids: CASSSGTGGTEAFF. In DNA, the CDR3 is TGTGCCAGCAGCTCCGGGACAGGGGGGACTGAAGCTTTCTTT.

The rearrangement links TRBV12-5 to TRBJ1-3; 7 bases align to TRBD1. Trimming at V came to 6 bases and at J to 2 bases, leaving 4 bases not matched to a gene. Germline-derived CDR1 and CDR2 are LGHNT and FRNRAP. There are 14 residues in the CDR3. CDR3 bases: TGTGCTAGTGGCGGGACAGAAACTGGAAACACCATATATTTT. Translated: CASGGTETGNTIYF.

In this sample, this clone is medium-sized. The V call is TRBV6-4, the J call TRBJ2-2; D gene uncertain. The V gene lost 2 bases and the J gene lost 4 bases, with 8 bases spanning the gap. The germline V gene has CDR1 MRHNA and CDR2 SNTAGT. The CDR3 contains 14 residues. Here the CDR3 reads CASSDGQSTGELFF. The DNA of the CDR3 is TGTGCCAGCAGTGACGGGCAGTCCACCGGGGAGCTGTTTTTT.

The V gene is TRBV19, the J gene TRBJ2-1; D call uncertain. The CDR3 length is 13 residues. With 5 bases removed from V and 6 bases from J, the gap between germline ends came to 11 bases. CDR1 is LNHDA and CDR2 is SQIVND in the germline V gene (reference sequence). This CDR3 is CASSPNSGNEQFF. CDR3 DNA: TGTGCCAGTAGTCCTAACTCGGGCAATGAGCAGTTCTTC.

V usage is TRBV4-3 and J usage is TRBJ2-3, with 9 bases fitting TRBD1. This CDR3 is built from 16 residues. Losses at the gene ends were 3 bases for V and 0 bases for J; bases not matched to a gene: 4. Germline loops: CDR1 LGHNA, CDR2 YSLEER. The CDR3 region is CASSQRDRGSTDTQYF. The CDR3 DNA reads as TGCGCCAGCAGCCAGAGAGACAGGGGGAGCACAGATACGCAGTATTTT.

This clone was found a few times. The same CDR3 can be traced to other DNA sequences in this sample. The chain is built from TRBV5-1 and TRBJ2-7, with D possibly matching TRBD2 (5 bases). The V end was cut by 1 base, the J end by 6 bases, with 8 bases between. The CDR3 is 12 amino acids. Germline V CDR1 and CDR2: SGHRS, YFSETQ. CDR3 DNA: TGCGCCAGCAGCTTGAGAGGGCGCGAGCAGTACTTC. Residues: CASSLRGREQYF.

The rearrangement uses TRBV4-1 and TRBJ1-2; tentative D call: TRBD1 (5 bases). The CDR3 spans 16 residues. Germline V gene lookup returns CDR1 MGHRA and CDR2 YSYEKL. Trimming removed 4 bases from V and 9 bases from J, with 24 bases in between. CDR3 nucleotides: TGCGCCAGCAGCCCCGTGCAGGGCCTAGACTCTGGGAGCTACACCTTC. Its protein product is CASSPVQGLDSGSYTF.

The chain employs TRBV10-3 and TRBJ2-5, with 8 nucleotides matching TRBD1. This CDR3 contains 15 residues. V was pared by 2 bases and J by 10 bases, with 12 bases of the junction left unmatched. Germline loops: CDR1 ENHRY, CDR2 SYGVKD. The CDR3 sequence: CAISEGQGQASSQYF. The CDR3 DNA sequence: TGTGCCATCAGTGAGGGACAGGGACAGGCATCGAGCCAGTACTTC.